The T cell receptor (beta chain) under discussion was sequenced for a study of T cell changes during pregnancy in multiple sclerosis. The protocol was immunoSEQ multiplex PCR, while the TCRdb copy is restricted to in-frame clones and leaves out a portion. The data hold tens of thousands of clones, with more than 80% observed a single time. V lost 6 bases and J 4 bases, leaving 17 bases between the germline ends. The CDR3 length is 15 residues. The V gene's germline CDR1 is MNHNS and CDR2 SASEGT. The rearrangement joins TRBV6-1 to TRBJ2-3, with D possibly TRBD2 on 5 matching bases. The TCR was taken from a female donor in good health, enrolled as a control in a pregnancy study. Specimen: CD4+ T cells from peripheral blood mononuclear cells, collected in the third trimester of pregnancy. The CDR3 DNA follows: TGTGCCAGCAGGACCAGTAGGGAGTTTGCAGATACGCAGTATTTT. Translation gives CASRTSREFADTQYF.